The present T cell receptor beta chain was sequenced within a study of cytomegalovirus exposure and HLA in healthy donors. Study summary: From HLA-typed donors, an early data release held around 85 million unique TCRs.

It was with 60 Vbeta and 13 Jbeta primers that the PCR ran. The table came from immunoSEQ multiplex PCR; TCRdb's copy has only in-frame clones and leaves some out. The table shows over 100,000 clones, with around two thirds occurring only once. Study-wide results and limits: Association of a missense DCLRE1C variant with TCR beta V- and J-gene trimming was reported in a later analysis. The only immune exposure information that was available was CMV serostatus. Accurate predictions that matched the HLA-A and HLA-B alleles of most subjects were reportedly made from TCR beta sequences.

The CDR3 is made up of 11 amino acids. V lost 7 bases, J lost 15 bases, and 9 bases stayed unmatched. Germline values: CDR1 MNHNS, CDR2 SASEGT. In regard to this clone: Its antigen is as yet unknown.

This TCR derives from a woman in her 40s in good health and CMV-seronegative. The chain carries TRBV6-1 and TRBJ2-1; TRBD1 matches 7 bases. Sequenced sample: PBMCs. The CDR3 sequence: CASNLDRRLFF. CDR3 sequence (DNA): TGTGCCAGCAACTTGGACAGGAGACTGTTCTTC.